The TCR beta chain described here comes from a study of blood T cell repertoires in COVID-19. Looking at the study overall: Samples of COVID-19 (acute and convalescent) were obtained from the United States, Italy and Spain.

TCRdb's copy holds only in-frame clones and misses some; the assay was immunoSEQ multiplex PCR. Counted here are 200,000 to 250,000 clones, less than 85% occurring once; the ten biggest clones make up about 5.5%. This CDR3 is 15 amino acids long. Trimming cost V 0 bases and J 3 bases, with 11 bases left between them. The germline V gene encodes CDR1 SGHAT and CDR2 FQNNGV. The gene calls are TRBV11-2 and TRBJ2-5, with D tentatively TRBD1 (6 bases). The clonotype comes from a woman aged 70-85 years with acute or convalescent COVID-19. What was sequenced was peripheral blood. The CDR3 DNA reads TGTGCCAGCAGCTTAGATTCTTGGACAGAAGAGACCCAGTACTTC. The encoded protein is CASSLDSWTEETQYF. The full variable domain, with the rest looked up from reference TRBV11-2 and TRBJ2-5, is EAGVAQSPRYKIIEKRQSVAFWCNPISGHATLYWYQQILGQGPKLLIQFQNNGVVDDSQLPKDRFSAERLKGVDSTLKIQPAKLEDSAVYLCASSLDSWTEETQYFGPGTRLLVL.